Only a few counts were recorded for the clone carrying this TCR beta chain. As yet, its antigen is unknown. This CDR3 has 16 residues. Germline lookup yields CDR1 MGHDK and CDR2 SYGVNS. Germline trimming cut 0 bases from V and 1 base from J; bases unmatched to any gene: 2. This record belongs to a study of cytotoxic CD8 clonotypes in ibrutinib-treated CLL. General study findings and limits: A rise in clonality was seen at ibrutinib response, and a fall back toward baseline was seen at progression.

TCRdb keeps only in-frame clones here, not all; method: immunoSEQ multiplex PCR. This table holds about 68,000 clones, around 68% found once. The starting material was PBMCs, obtained after 12 months of ibrutinib treatment. The rearrangement uses TRBV25-1 and TRBJ2-2, with 7 bases fitting TRBD1. The sequence derives from a human donor with chronic lymphocytic leukemia. CDR3 bases: TGTGCCAGCAGTGAATACGGGACAGTGAACACCGGGGAGCTGTTTTTT. Residues: CASSEYGTVNTGELFF. The full variable domain, its missing parts supplied by reference TRBV25-1 and TRBJ2-2, is EADIYQTPRYLVIGTGKKITLECSQTMGHDKMYWYQQDPGMELHLIHYSYGVNSTEKGDLSSESTVSRIRTEHFPLTLESARPSHTSQYLCASSEYGTVNTGELFFGEGSRLTVL.